This T cell receptor (beta chain) comes out of a study of blood T cells in healthy people across ages. Broader study findings: No conclusive comparison of naive versus antigen-experienced cells was possible with unsorted PBMCs.

Healthy Russian Caucasian donors spanned ages about 6 to 95 years. This clonotype was counted between two and nine times. Its matching antigen is unknown. Through a sample-barcoded 5' primer and a J-beta primer mix, a second PCR was run for roughly 7 to 12 cycles. The study obtained at least 2.5 million CDR3-containing paired-end reads from every sample. TCRdb used MiXCR to reprocess the 5' RACE reads, holding one entry per CDR3 protein. The repertoire consists of some 800,000 distinct CDR3 sequences, with 40% to 50% occurring once and the leading ten covering about 19%. Looked up from germline, CDR1 is SGDLS and CDR2 is YYNGEE. The V end lost 3 bases, the J end lost 4 bases, and 6 bases lay between the germline ends. This CDR3 is 12 amino acids long.

The TCR originated in a man in his sixties in good health. The chain carries TRBV9 and TRBJ2-3; D remains ambiguous. Sequencing was done on a sample of blood. CDR3 region: CASSDNADTQYF. CDR3 in DNA: TGTGCCAGCAGCGATAATGCAGATACGCAGTATTTT.